This TCR beta chain stems from a study of CD8+CD57+ T cells in acquired aplastic anemia. At the level of the study: DNA per sorted CD4+ or CD8+ sample ranged 0.2 to 27.4 ug, averaging roughly 3.3 ug.

Study-wide points: Found in both controls and patients were some 30 CD8+ CDR3 sequences.

The sample holds a few counts of this clonotype. Its antigen is unidentified. This CDR3 is 14 amino acids long. The ends were cut back, 6 bases at V and 5 bases at J, with 13 bases in the middle. Germline CDR1 and CDR2: SGHAT and FQNNGV. TCR beta VDJ and CDR3 profiles were obtained from a genomic DNA template. TCRdb reprocessed the reads with MiXCR, giving one entry per CDR3 protein. The sample lists hundreds of thousands of distinct CDR3 sequences; over 25% were seen once. Sequencing was done on patients that had shown CD8+CD57+ cell expansion by flow cytometry. All patients had severe acquired aplastic anemia. The blood sampling took place in patients who had so far received no therapy.

This TCR was sampled from a human donor with aplastic anemia. Sequencing was performed on sorted CD4+, CD8+, or CD8+CD57+ T cells (not recorded which) from PBMCs. The chain carries TRBV11-2 and TRBJ2-2, with D perhaps TRBD2 (6 bases). CDR3 in DNA: TGTGCCAGCAGGGACCTCGGAGGGACCGGGGAGCTGTTTTTT. It is translated as CASRDLGGTGELFF.